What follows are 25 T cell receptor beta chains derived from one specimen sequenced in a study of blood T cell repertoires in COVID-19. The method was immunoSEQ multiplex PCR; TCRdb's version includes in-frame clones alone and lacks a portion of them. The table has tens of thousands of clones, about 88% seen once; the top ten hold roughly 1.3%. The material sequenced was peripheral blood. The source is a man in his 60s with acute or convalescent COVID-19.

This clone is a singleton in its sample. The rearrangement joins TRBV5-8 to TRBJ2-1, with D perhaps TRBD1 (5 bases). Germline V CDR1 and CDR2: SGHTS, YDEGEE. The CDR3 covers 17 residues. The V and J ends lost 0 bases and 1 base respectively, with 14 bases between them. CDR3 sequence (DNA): TGTGCCAGCAGCTTGGAAAGGGGCGCGATATCCTACAATGAGCAGTTCTTC. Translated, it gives CASSLERGAISYNEQFF.

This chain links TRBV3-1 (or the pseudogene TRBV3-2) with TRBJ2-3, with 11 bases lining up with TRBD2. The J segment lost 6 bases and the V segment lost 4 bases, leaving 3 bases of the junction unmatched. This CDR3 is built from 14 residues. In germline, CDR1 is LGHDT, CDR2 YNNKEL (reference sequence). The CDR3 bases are TGTGCCAGCAGCCCCCGACTAGCGGGGGATACGCAGTATTTT. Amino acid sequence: CASSPRLAGDTQYF.

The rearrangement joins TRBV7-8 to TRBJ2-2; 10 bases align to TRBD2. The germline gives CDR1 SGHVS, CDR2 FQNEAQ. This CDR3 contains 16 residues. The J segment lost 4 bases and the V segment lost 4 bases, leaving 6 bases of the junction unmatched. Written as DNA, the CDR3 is TGTGCCAGCAGCTGGATAGCGGGGGGTATCACCGGGGAGCTGTTTTTT. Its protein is CASSWIAGGITGELFF. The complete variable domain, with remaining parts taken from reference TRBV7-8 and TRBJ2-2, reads GAGVSQSPRYKVAKRGQDVALRCDPISGHVSLFWYQQALGQGPEFLTYFQNEAQLDKSGLPSDRFFAERPEGSVSTLKIQRTQQEDSAVYLCASSWIAGGITGELFFGEGSRLTVL.

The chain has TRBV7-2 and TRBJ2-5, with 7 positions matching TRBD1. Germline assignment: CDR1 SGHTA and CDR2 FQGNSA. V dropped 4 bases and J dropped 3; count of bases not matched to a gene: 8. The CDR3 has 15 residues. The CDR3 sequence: CASSSPTGTKETQYF. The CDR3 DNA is TGTGCCAGCAGCTCACCGACAGGGACAAAAGAGACCCAGTACTTC.

As DNA, the CDR3 is TGCAGCGTTGGGGTGCGGGACAGGGCTTTAGATACGCAGTATTTT. Its translation is CSVGVRDRALDTQYF. The J gene is TRBJ2-3, the V gene TRBV29-1, with TRBD1 identical over 9 bases. In germline, CDR1 is SQVTM, CDR2 ANQGSEA. The CDR3 covers 15 residues. V was clipped by 4 bases and J by 5 bases; unmatched bases: 10.

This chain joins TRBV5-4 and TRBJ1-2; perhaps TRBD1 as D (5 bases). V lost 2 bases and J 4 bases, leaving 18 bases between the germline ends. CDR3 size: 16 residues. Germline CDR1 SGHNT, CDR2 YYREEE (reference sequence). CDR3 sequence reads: CASSFPPGNSLYGYTF. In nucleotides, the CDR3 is TGTGCCAGCAGCTTCCCTCCAGGGAATTCCCTCTATGGCTACACCTTC.

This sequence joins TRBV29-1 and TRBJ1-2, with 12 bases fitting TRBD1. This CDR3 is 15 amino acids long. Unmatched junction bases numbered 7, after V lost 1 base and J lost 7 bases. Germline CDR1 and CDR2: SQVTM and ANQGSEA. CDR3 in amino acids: CSVEGDRGHLPGYTF. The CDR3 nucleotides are TGCAGCGTTGAAGGGGACAGGGGGCACCTCCCTGGCTACACCTTC.

CDR3 in amino acids: CASSLVFTDTQYF. CDR3 nucleotides: TGTGCCAGCAGCTTAGTCTTCACAGATACGCAGTATTTT. V gene TRBV7-3 combines with J gene TRBJ2-3; D gene ambiguous. The V end lost 2 bases, the J end lost 2 bases, and 5 bases lay between the germline ends. Germline assignment: CDR1 SGHTA and CDR2 FQGTGA. The CDR3 has 13 amino acids.

The DNA of the CDR3 is TGCGCCTCGGGGGACCTCGGCTCCTACGAGCAGTACTTC. Its protein is CASGDLGSYEQYF. This chain uses TRBV5-1 with TRBJ2-7, with D tentatively TRBD2 (6 bases). V dropped 10 bases and J dropped 0 bases, with 14 bases sitting between them. The length of the CDR3 is 13 residues. Germline CDR1 reads SGHRS; CDR2 reads YFSETQ.

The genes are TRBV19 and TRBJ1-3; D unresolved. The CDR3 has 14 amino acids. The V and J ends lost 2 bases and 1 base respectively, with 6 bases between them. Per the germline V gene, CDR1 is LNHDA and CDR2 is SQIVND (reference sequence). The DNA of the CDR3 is TGTGCCAGTAGTATACAGACATCTGGAAACACCATATATTTT. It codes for CASSIQTSGNTIYF.

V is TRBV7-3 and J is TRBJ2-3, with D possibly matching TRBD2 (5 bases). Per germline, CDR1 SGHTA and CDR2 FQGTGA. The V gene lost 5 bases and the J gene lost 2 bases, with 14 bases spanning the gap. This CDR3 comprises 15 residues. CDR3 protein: CASSPSPTPTDTQYF. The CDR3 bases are TGTGCCAGCAGCCCTAGCCCGACCCCCACAGATACGCAGTATTTT.

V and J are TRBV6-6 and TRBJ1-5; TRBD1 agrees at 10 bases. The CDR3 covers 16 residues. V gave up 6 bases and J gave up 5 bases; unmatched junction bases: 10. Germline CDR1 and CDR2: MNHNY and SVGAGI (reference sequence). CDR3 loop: CASRPGTGVQDQPQHF. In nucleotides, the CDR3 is TGTGCCAGCAGGCCCGGGACAGGGGTGCAGGATCAGCCCCAGCATTTT.

The CDR3 region has the DNA TGTGCCAGTAGTATAGCCGGCAGGAACCCTGCCTACGAGCAGTACTTC. Protein: CASSIAGRNPAYEQYF. This chain uses TRBV19 with TRBJ2-7; no firm D call. V lost 1 base, J lost 2 bases, and 15 bases lay in between. This CDR3 is 16 amino acids long. CDR1 and CDR2 (germline): LNHDA, SQIVND (reference sequence).

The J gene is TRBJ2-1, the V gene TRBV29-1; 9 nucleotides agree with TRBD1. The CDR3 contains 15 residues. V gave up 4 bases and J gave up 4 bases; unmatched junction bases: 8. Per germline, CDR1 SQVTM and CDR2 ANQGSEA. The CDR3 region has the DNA TGCAGCGTTGGGGTCGCCGGGACAGGGTACAATGAGCAGTTCTTC. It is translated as CSVGVAGTGYNEQFF.

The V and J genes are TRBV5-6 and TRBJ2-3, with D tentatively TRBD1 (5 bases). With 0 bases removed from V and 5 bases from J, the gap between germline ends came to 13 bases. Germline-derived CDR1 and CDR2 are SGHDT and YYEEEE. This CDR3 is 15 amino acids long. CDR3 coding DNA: TGTGCCAGCAGCTTGGGGGTAGGGGCGAGAGATACGCAGTATTTT. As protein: CASSLGVGARDTQYF.

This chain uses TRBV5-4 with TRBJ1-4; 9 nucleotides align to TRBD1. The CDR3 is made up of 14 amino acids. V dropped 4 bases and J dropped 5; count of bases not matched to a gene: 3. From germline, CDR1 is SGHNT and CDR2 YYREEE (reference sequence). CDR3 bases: TGTGCCAGCAGCAGAACAGGGGGCAATGAAAAACTGTTTTTT. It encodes CASSRTGGNEKLFF.

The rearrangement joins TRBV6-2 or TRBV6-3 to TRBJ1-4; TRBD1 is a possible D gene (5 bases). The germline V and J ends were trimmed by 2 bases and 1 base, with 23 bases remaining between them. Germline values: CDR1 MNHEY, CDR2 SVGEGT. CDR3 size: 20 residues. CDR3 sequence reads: CASSYPTWGSDIRTNEKLFF. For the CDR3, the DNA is TGTGCCAGCAGTTACCCTACCTGGGGCAGCGACATTCGAACTAATGAAAAACTGTTTTTT.

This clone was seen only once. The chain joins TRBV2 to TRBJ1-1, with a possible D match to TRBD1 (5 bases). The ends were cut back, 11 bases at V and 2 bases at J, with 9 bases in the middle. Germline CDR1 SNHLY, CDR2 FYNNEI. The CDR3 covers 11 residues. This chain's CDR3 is CAVTANTEAFF. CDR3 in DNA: TGTGCCGTGACAGCAAACACTGAAGCTTTCTTT.

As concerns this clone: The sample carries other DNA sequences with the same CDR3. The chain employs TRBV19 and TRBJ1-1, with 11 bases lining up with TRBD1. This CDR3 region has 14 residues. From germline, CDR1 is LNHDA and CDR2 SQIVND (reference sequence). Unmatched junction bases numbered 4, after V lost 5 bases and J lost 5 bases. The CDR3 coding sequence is TGTGCCAGTAGTGCCGGGACAGGGGGTACTGAAGCTTTCTTT. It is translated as CASSAGTGGTEAFF.

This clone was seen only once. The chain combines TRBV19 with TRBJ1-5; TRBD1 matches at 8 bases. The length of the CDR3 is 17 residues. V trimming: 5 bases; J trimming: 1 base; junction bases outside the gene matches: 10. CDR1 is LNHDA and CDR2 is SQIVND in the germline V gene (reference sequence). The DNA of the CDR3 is TGTGCCAGTAGTTCACGACAGGGGTCTGCGAGCAATCAGCCCCAGCATTTT. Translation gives CASSSRQGSASNQPQHF.

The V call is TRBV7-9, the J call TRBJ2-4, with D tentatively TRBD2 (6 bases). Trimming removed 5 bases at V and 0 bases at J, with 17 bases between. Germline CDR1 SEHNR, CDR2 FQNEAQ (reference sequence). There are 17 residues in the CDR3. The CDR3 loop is CASSQNSGLLAKNIQYF. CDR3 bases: TGTGCCAGCAGCCAAAATAGCGGTCTTCTAGCCAAAAACATTCAGTACTTC.

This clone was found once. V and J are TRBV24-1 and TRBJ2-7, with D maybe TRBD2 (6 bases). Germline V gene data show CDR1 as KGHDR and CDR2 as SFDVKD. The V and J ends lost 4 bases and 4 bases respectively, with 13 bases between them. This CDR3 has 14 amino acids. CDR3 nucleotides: TGTGCCACCAGTGAACGGGGGTCTCTGTACGAGCAGTACTTC. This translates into CATSERGSLYEQYF.

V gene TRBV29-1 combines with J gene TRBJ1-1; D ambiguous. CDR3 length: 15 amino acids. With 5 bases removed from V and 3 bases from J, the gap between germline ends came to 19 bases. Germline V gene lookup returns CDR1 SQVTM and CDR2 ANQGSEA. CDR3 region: CSVRPDEGMYTEAFF. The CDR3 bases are TGCAGCGTTCGTCCTGACGAGGGCATGTACACTGAAGCTTTCTTT.

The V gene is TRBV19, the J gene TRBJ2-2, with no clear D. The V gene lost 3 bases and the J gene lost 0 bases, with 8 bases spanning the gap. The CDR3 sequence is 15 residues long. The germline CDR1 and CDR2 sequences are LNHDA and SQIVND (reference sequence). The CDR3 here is CASSMAVPNTGELFF. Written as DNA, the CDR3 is TGTGCCAGTAGTATGGCAGTCCCGAACACCGGGGAGCTGTTTTTT.

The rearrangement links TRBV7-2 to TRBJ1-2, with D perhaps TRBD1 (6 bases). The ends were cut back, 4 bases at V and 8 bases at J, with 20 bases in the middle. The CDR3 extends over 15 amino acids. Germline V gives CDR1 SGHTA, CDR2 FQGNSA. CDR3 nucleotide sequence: TGTGCCAGCAGCTCTCTGTACGGAGGGGGAGGGGGCTACACCTTC. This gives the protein CASSSLYGGGGGYTF.